The following is a T cell receptor beta chain sequence with its context. These data originate in a study of blood T cell repertoires in COVID-19. In the study overall: In each case, the material was cDNA or gDNA derived from T cells, B-cell-depleted T cells, or PBMCs.

The assay was immunoSEQ multiplex PCR, and TCRdb's table has in-frame clones only and misses some. The sample shows roughly 200,000 clones, 87% of them seen only once. Germline CDR1 is SGHNT and CDR2 is YYREEE (reference sequence). The junction had 4 bases not matched to a gene; V was cut back by 5 bases and J by 2 bases. The length of the CDR3 is 14 residues. This rearrangement joins TRBV5-4 to TRBJ1-3, with 7 positions matching TRBD1. This sequence was found in a man in his thirties or forties in a cohort exposed to, infected with or recovered from COVID-19 (not recorded which). The specimen was PBMCs or T cells enriched from blood (not recorded which). The CDR3 sequence is CASRGQGAGNTIYF. CDR3 sequence (DNA): TGTGCCAGCAGGGGCCAGGGGGCTGGAAACACCATATATTTT.